The rows below give T cell receptor beta chains drawn from one sample of a study of blood T cell repertoires in COVID-19. Clones were read by immunoSEQ multiplex PCR, and TCRdb kept only the in-frame ones, dropping some. The repertoire has over 100,000 clones, 81% of them found once; the top ten carry 8.4%. The sample was peripheral blood. The receptors derive from a woman aged 55-70 years with active or convalescent COVID-19. Both conserved end residues are part of each CDR3. The D gene is left open where the match is weak. A row's size may be missing; if present it is once, few, many or a size class.

CDR3	DNA	size	V	J	D	length
CASSLIGQGLGTEAFF	TGTGCCAGCAGCCTAATAGGACAGGGGCTAGGTACTGAAGCTTTCTTT	NA	TRBV28	TRBJ1-1	TRBD1	16
CASSRRDSISPLHF	TGTGCCAGCAGCCGTCGGGACAGCATTTCACCCCTCCACTTT	NA	TRBV6-5	TRBJ1-6	TRBD1	14
CASSLEAVIETQYF	TGTGCCAGCAGTTTAGAGGCAGTAATAGAGACCCAGTACTTC	few	TRBV28	TRBJ2-5	NA	14
CASSSLAGNAGELFF	TGTGCCAGCAGTAGCCTAGCGGGAAATGCCGGGGAGCTGTTTTTT	NA	TRBV2	TRBJ2-2	TRBD2	15
CASIQFDRVPTEAFF	TGTGCCAGCATTCAATTTGACAGGGTCCCCACTGAAGCTTTCTTT	few	TRBV7-2	TRBJ1-1	TRBD1	15
CASSFDPSGTSGGAGTGELFF	TGCGCCAGCAGCTTTGATCCCTCCGGGACTAGCGGGGGGGCAGGGACCGGGGAGCTGTTTTTT	NA	TRBV5-1	TRBJ2-2	TRBD2	21
CASSYSREQYF	TGTGCCAGCAGTTACTCTCGGGAGCAGTACTTC	NA	TRBV6-5	TRBJ2-7	NA	11
CASSPQGRRNEQFF	TGTGCCAGCAGTCCCCAGGGTCGGCGGAATGAGCAGTTCTTC	NA	TRBV27	TRBJ2-1	NA	14
CASSHHREADTGELFF	TGTGCCAGCAGCCATCACCGGGAGGCAGACACCGGGGAGCTGTTTTTT	NA	TRBV4-2	TRBJ2-2	TRBD2	16
CASSPRQGVDKNIQYF	TGTGCCAGCAGCCCTAGACAGGGGGTTGACAAAAACATTCAGTACTTC	NA	TRBV7-8	TRBJ2-4	TRBD1	16
CASSPDLQGIQYF	TGTGCCAGCTCACCTGACCTGCAGGGCATTCAGTACTTC	NA	TRBV18	TRBJ2-4	NA	13
CASSKSGTGAETQYF	TGTGCCAGCAGCAAGTCCGGGACAGGGGCAGAGACCCAGTACTTC	NA	TRBV7-2	TRBJ2-5	TRBD1	15
CASSRPRDRGVPSTDTQYF	TGTGCCAGCAGTCGGCCCCGGGACAGGGGAGTCCCCAGCACAGATACGCAGTATTTT	NA	TRBV6-6	TRBJ2-3	TRBD1	19
CASSRTSGTSGGRETQYF	TGTGCCAGCAGCCGAACCTCCGGGACTAGCGGGGGGCGGGAGACCCAGTACTTC	NA	TRBV6-6	TRBJ2-5	TRBD2	18
CASSPARTGTGELFF	TGTGCCAGCAGCCCAGCTCGGACAGGGACCGGGGAGCTGTTTTTT	once	TRBV7-3	TRBJ2-2	TRBD1	15
CASSSRDTRTDTQYF	TGTGCCAGCAGTTCACGGGACACCCGCACAGATACGCAGTATTTT	NA	TRBV27	TRBJ2-3	NA	15
CASSQGEGLYDIYNEQFF	TGTGCCAGCAGCCAGGGGGAGGGCCTCTACGATATTTACAATGAGCAGTTCTTC	NA	TRBV3-1/TRBV3-2	TRBJ2-1	TRBD2	18
CASSFPGQGGYEQFF	TGTGCCAGCAGCTTCCCGGGACAGGGCGGGTATGAGCAGTTCTTC	NA	TRBV7-9	TRBJ2-1	TRBD1	15
CASSSTGGRDTEAFF	TGTGCCAGCAGTTCGACAGGGGGCAGGGACACTGAAGCTTTCTTT	NA	TRBV27	TRBJ1-1	TRBD1	15
CASSETGGLAGNEQFF	TGTGCCAGCAGCGAAACAGGCGGACTAGCGGGTAATGAGCAGTTCTTC	NA	TRBV9	TRBJ2-1	TRBD2	16
CASSHRPGQGRDEQFF	TGTGCCAGCAGCCATCGACCGGGACAGGGACGTGATGAGCAGTTCTTC	NA	TRBV3-1/TRBV3-2	TRBJ2-1	TRBD1	16
CASRPLGQGNYEQYF	TGTGCCAGCAGACCCCTTGGGCAGGGAAACTACGAGCAGTACTTC	NA	TRBV27	TRBJ2-7	NA	15
CASSFRGVEPEAFF	TGTGCCAGCAGCTTCAGGGGGGTGGAACCTGAAGCTTTCTTT	NA	TRBV11-2	TRBJ1-1	TRBD1	14
CASSSRSSGSNNEQFF	TGTGCCAGCAGCTCCCGAAGTAGCGGGAGTAACAATGAGCAGTTCTTC	NA	TRBV11-3	TRBJ2-1	TRBD2	16
CASSSQTGSNKNIQYF	TGTGCCAGCAGCTCCCAGACAGGGTCCAACAAAAACATTCAGTACTTC	few	TRBV5-4	TRBJ2-4	TRBD1	16
CASSEGPGYGYTF	TGTGCCAGCAGTGAAGGTCCGGGGTATGGCTACACCTTC	NA	TRBV6-1	TRBJ1-2	NA	13
CASSLLSGGTGELFF	TGTGCCAGCAGCTTGTTAAGCGGGGGAACCGGGGAGCTGTTTTTT	NA	TRBV7-3	TRBJ2-2	TRBD2	15
CASSIASRTGGANGYTF	TGTGCCAGTAGTATAGCCAGTAGGACAGGGGGCGCGAATGGCTACACCTTC	few	TRBV19	TRBJ1-2	TRBD1	17
CASSLLRTGNSPLHF	TGTGCCAGCAGCTTACTGAGGACAGGGAATTCACCCCTCCACTTT	NA	TRBV27	TRBJ1-6	TRBD1	15
CASSKGQGRPEAFF	TGCGCCAGCAGCAAAGGACAGGGGCGACCTGAAGCTTTCTTT	few	TRBV5-1	TRBJ1-1	TRBD1	14
CASSPAGGVDTGELFF	TGTGCCAGCTCACCCGCAGGGGGAGTGGACACCGGGGAGCTGTTTTTT	NA	TRBV18	TRBJ2-2	TRBD1	16
CASGPGQDYGYTF	TGTGCCAGCGGGCCAGGACAAGACTATGGCTACACCTTC	NA	TRBV2	TRBJ1-2	NA	13
CSVSLAGGNTDTQYF	TGCAGCGTCTCACTAGCGGGGGGAAACACAGATACGCAGTATTTT	once	TRBV29-1	TRBJ2-3	TRBD2	15
CASSLSGYNEQFF	TGCGCCAGCAGCCTTAGCGGCTACAATGAGCAGTTCTTC	NA	TRBV5-1	TRBJ2-1	NA	13
CAISEKGARQYF	TGTGCCATCAGTGAGAAGGGGGCCCGGCAGTACTTC	NA	TRBV10-3	TRBJ2-7	TRBD1	12